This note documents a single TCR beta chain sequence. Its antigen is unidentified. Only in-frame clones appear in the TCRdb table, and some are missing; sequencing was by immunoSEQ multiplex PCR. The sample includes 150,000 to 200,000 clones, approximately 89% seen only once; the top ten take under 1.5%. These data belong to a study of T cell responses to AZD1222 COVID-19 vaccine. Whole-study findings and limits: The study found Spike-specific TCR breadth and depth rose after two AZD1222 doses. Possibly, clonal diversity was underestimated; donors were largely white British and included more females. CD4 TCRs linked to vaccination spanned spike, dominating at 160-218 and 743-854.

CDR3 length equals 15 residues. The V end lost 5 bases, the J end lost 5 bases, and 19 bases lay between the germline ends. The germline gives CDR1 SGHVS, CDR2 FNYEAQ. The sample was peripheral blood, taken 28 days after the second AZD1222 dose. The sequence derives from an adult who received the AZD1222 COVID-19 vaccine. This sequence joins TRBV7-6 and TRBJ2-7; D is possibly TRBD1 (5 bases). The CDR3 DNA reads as TGTGCCAGCAGCCGGGCTCAGGGTAAGGGTCACGAGCAGTACTTC. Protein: CASSRAQGKGHEQYF.